The following is a T cell receptor (beta chain) sequence with its context. Its cognate antigen is unknown. The CDR3 extends over 16 amino acids. Germline CDR1 reads SGHTA; CDR2 reads FQGTGA. V lost 2 bases, J lost 2 bases, and 14 bases lay in between. This sample is part of a study of high-grade serous ovarian cancer treatment subgroups. Study-wide results and limits: Only CDR3 was analyzed; CDR1 and CDR2 were not. These tumor repertoires lack spatial information from bulk sequencing.

Assay used: immunoSEQ multiplex PCR; TCRdb lists only in-frame clones, some missing. The sample lists more than 5,000 clones, roughly 70% seen once, with more than 5.5% in the top ten. Tumor tissue was taken before any definitive surgery or chemotherapy was given. Sequenced input: tumor tissue. This receptor was taken from a human patient with high-grade serous ovarian cancer. The V and J genes are TRBV7-3 and TRBJ2-3; no clear D. For the CDR3, the DNA is TGTGCCAGCAGCTTACAGCCCGCTGGTCTCACAGATACGCAGTATTTT. Amino acids: CASSLQPAGLTDTQYF.